The clone carrying this T cell receptor beta chain turned up a few times. Its antigen is still unknown. This sample stems from a study of response to subunit inactivated influenza vaccine. Study results and limitations: There was a suggestion from the authors that each seasonal influenza vaccination recruits few new T cells.

V was pared by 0 bases and J by 6 bases, with 5 bases between. There are 13 residues in the CDR3. Germline lookup yields CDR1 MGHRA and CDR2 YSYEKL. TCRdb re-derived calls from the RT-PCR reads in MiXCR, one entry per CDR3 protein. The sample holds about 530,000 distinct CDR3 sequences; 13% are singletons and the top ten take about an eighth. This rearrangement joins TRBV4-1 to TRBJ2-2, with D uncertain. The starting material was PBMCs from blood, obtained 45 days after vaccination. The TCR comes from a man in his fifties who received an inactivated influenza vaccine. The CDR3 region is CASSQDHPGELFF. DNA of the CDR3: TGCGCCAGCAGCCAAGATCACCCCGGGGAGCTGTTTTTT.